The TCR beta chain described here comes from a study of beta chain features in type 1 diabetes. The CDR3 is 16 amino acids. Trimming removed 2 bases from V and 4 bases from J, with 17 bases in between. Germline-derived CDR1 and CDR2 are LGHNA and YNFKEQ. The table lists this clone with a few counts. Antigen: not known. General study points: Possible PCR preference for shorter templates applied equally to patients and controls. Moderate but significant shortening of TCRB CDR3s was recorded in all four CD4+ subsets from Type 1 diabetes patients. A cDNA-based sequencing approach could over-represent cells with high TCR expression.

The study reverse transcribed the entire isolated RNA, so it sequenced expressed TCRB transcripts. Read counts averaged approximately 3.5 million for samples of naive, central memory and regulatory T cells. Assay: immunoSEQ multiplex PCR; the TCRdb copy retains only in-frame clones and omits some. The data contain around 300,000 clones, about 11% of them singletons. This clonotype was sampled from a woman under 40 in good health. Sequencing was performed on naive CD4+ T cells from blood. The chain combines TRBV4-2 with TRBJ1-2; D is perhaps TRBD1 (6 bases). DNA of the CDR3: TGTGCCAGCAGCCAACCCGATGGGGGCTTGACCTATGGCTACACCTTC. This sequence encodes CASSQPDGGLTYGYTF.